These T cell receptor beta chains were read from a single sample in a study of identical twins' blood T cells. TCRdb passed the 5' RACE reads through MiXCR, listing each CDR3 protein once. Of 300,000 to 400,000 distinct CDR3 sequences listed, about 28% were seen once; the top ten hold 5.5% to 6.5%. Sequencing was carried out using PBMCs. The receptors stem from a woman aged 18-55 years in good health. CDR3s include the opening cysteine and the closing phenylalanine or tryptophan.

v_gene	j_gene	CDR3aa
TRBV7-9	TRBJ1-4	CASSQGGEKLFF
TRBV7-9	TRBJ2-4	CASSSGQGILAKNIQYF
TRBV5-1	TRBJ2-3	CASRGSGGLTDTQYF
TRBV7-9	TRBJ1-1	CASSLVVLRQGFTEAFF
TRBV4-3	TRBJ2-2	CASSQDPSIIGELFF
TRBV19	TRBJ1-5	CASSSDRAINQPQHF
TRBV11-2	TRBJ2-7	CASSFRTSYEQYF
TRBV5-1	TRBJ1-1	CASSLAHPDAEASF
TRBV6-2/TRBV6-3	TRBJ1-2	CASSAGMTSGYTF
TRBV20-1	TRBJ2-3	CSARDSVSDTQYF
TRBV9	TRBJ1-1	CASSGGSRGNTEAFF
TRBV29-1	TRBJ2-1	CSIRRGSGSYNEQFF
TRBV2	TRBJ1-3	CASSPQGRAGNTIYF
TRBV12-3/TRBV12-4	TRBJ1-1	CASSVVTGGRTFF
TRBV6-1	TRBJ2-7	CASSDRDRLSYEQYF
TRBV2	TRBJ2-2	CASSLQGSRGTGELFF
TRBV5-1	TRBJ2-1	CASSLGQGSVNEQFF
TRBV18	TRBJ1-1	CASSPPGSAEAFF
TRBV5-1	TRBJ1-2	CASSLDGPTPIPYGYTF
TRBV20-1	TRBJ2-1	CSAGYAGAINEQFF
TRBV7-9	TRBJ1-1	CASSFMKGTGQNTEAFF
TRBV20-1	TRBJ2-1	CSARAGTSGFNEQFF
TRBV14	TRBJ2-3	CAGSQDLYTDTQYF
TRBV20-1	TRBJ2-7	CSASPLAGGYEQYF
TRBV28	TRBJ1-6	CASSFGTLYNSPLHF
TRBV9	TRBJ1-2	CASSGVLADGGYGYTF
TRBV6-2/TRBV6-3	TRBJ2-7	CASRFGFSYEQYF
TRBV20-1	TRBJ2-5	CSASRTGETQYF
TRBV6-6	TRBJ1-4	CASSYVEGAREKLFF
TRBV20-1	TRBJ2-2	CSAIRLAGVRGELFF
TRBV20-1	TRBJ2-7	CSATGGLFYEQYF
TRBV5-1	TRBJ2-3	CTSSLGGQDTQYF
TRBV11-3	TRBJ2-1	CASSVRQGDNEQFF
TRBV2	TRBJ2-7	CASNPEPYEQYF
TRBV3-1	TRBJ2-3	CASSQEIGRVQYF